The source of this T cell receptor (beta chain) is a study of T cells in Graves' hyperthyroidism and ophthalmopathy. Germline V CDR1 and CDR2: LGHDT, YNNKEL (reference sequence). The CDR3 consists of 12 residues. V shed 1 base and J shed 10 bases, with 8 bases lying between them. RNA transcripts gave rise to amplified TCR beta CDR3 regions. The primer set for the first-round RT-PCR of the TCR CDR3 was HTBI. TCRdb re-called the multiplex PCR reads through MiXCR, storing one row per CDR3 protein. The sample records fewer than 450,000 distinct CDR3 sequences, roughly a sixth being singletons. Study-wide findings and caveats: In blood, most of the thyroid clonotypes expanded above 0.001 were also present.

As to this clonotype: The antigen is not known.

This blood was taken when hyperthyroidism was first diagnosed, before any ophthalmopathy symptoms existed. Material for sequencing was blood. The chain is built from TRBV3-1 and TRBJ2-1; D is ambiguous. The receptor was isolated from a woman aged 25 to 39 with Graves' hyperthyroidism that later progressed to Graves' ophthalmopathy. This CDR3 reads CASSQVMVEQFF. CDR3 bases: TGTGCCAGCAGCCAAGTTATGGTAGAGCAGTTCTTC.